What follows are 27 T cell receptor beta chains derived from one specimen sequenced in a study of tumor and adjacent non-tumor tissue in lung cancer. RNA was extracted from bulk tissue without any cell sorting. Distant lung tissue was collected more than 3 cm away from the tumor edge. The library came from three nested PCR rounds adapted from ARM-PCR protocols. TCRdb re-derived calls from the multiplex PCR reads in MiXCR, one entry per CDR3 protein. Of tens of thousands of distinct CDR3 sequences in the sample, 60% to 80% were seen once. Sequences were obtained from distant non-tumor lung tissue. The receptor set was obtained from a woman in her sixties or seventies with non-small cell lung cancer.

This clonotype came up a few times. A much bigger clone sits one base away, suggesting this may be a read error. CDR3 nucleotide sequence: TGTGCCAGCAGCGGCTCAAGCACCTACACCTTC. Translation gives CASSGSSTYTF. The chain recombines TRBV5-6 with TRBJ1-2, with D unresolved. CDR3 length: 11 residues. The germline V and J ends were trimmed by 4 bases and 10 bases, with 11 bases remaining between them. The germline gives CDR1 SGHDT, CDR2 YYEEEE.

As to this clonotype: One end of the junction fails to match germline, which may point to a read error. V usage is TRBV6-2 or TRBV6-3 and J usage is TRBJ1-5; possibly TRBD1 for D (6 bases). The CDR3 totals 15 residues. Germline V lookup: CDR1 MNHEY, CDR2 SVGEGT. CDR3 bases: TGTACCAGCAGTCACGGTCGGACAGATAATCAGCCCCAGCATTTT. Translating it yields CTSSHGRTDNQPQHF.

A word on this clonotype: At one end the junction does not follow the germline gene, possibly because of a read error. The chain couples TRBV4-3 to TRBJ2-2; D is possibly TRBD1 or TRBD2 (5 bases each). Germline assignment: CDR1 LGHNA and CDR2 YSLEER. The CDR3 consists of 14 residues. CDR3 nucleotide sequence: TGCGCCAGCAGCCAAGGCGAGGGGTTCGGGGAGCAGTTTTTT. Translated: CASSQGEGFGEQFF.

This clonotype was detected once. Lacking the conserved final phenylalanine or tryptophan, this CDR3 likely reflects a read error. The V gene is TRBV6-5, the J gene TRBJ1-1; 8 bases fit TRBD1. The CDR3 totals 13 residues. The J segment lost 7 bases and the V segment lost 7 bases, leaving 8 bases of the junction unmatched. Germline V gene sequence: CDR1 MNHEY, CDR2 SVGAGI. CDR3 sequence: CASNPTGGLEAFL. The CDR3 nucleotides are TGTGCCAGCAACCCTACAGGGGGTCTTGAAGCTTTCCTT.

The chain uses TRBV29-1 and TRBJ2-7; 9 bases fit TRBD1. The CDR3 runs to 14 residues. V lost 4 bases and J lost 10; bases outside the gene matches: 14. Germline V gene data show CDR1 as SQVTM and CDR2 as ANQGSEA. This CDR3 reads CSVVRSGTGSAQYF. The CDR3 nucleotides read TGCAGCGTTGTACGCTCGGGGACAGGGAGCGCACAGTACTTC.

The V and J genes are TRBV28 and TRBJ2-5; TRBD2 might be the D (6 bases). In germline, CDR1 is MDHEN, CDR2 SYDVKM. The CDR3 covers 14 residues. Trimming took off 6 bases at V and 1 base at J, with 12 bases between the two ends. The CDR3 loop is CASSLSGIQETQYF. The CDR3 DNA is TGTGCCAGCAGCCTTAGCGGAATCCAAGAGACCCAGTACTTC. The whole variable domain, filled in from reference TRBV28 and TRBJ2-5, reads DVKVTQSSRYLVKRTGEKVFLECVQDMDHENMFWYRQDPGLGLRLIYFSYDVKMKEKGDIPEGYSVSREKKERFSLILESASTNQTSMYLCASSLSGIQETQYFGPGTRLLVL.

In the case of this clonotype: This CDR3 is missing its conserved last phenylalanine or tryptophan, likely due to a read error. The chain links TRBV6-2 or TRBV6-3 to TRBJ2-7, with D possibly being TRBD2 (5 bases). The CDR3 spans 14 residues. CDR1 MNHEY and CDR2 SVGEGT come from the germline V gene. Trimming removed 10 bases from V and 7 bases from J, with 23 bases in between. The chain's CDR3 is CANKAAGRLLEQYI. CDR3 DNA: TGTGCCAACAAGGCCGCGGGCCGTCTCCTTGAGCAGTACATC.

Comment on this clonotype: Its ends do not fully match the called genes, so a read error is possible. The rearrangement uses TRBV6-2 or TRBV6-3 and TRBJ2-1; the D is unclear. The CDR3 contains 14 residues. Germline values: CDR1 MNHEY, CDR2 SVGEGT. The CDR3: CVSCRQSSYNEQFF. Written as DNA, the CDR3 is TGTGTCAGCTGCCGCCAAAGCTCCTACAATGAGCAGTTCTTC.

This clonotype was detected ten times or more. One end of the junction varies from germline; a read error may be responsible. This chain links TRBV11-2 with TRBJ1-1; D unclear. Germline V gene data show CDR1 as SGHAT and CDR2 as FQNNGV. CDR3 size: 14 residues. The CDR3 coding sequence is TGTGCCAGCAGATTAGAGGTTACGTTTCGGGAAGCTTTCTTT. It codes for CASRLEVTFREAFF.

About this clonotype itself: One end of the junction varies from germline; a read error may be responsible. The CDR3 region is CVSSQEWHNTGELFF. CDR3 nucleotide sequence: TGCGTCAGCAGCCAAGAATGGCACAACACCGGGGAGCTGTTTTTT. The V gene is TRBV4-1, the J gene TRBJ2-2; no firm D call. The V gene's germline CDR1 is MGHRA and CDR2 YSYEKL. The CDR3 covers 15 residues.

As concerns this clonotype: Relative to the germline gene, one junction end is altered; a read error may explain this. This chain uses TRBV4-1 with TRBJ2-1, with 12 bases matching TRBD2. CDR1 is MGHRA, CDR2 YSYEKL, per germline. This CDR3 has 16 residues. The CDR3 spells CASSRPASGGAYEHFF. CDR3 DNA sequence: TGCGCCAGCAGCCGCCCAGCTAGCGGGGGGGCCTATGAGCACTTCTTC.

DNA for the CDR3: TGCAGTGCTAGTCCATGGGATCGCCCCCGTGGCCACGAGCAGTACTTC. Its translation is CSASPWDRPRGHEQYF. V is TRBV20-1 and J is TRBJ2-7; D call uncertain. V shed 3 bases and J shed 5 bases, with 23 bases lying between them. Per the germline V gene, CDR1 is DFQATT and CDR2 is SNEGSKA (reference sequence). The CDR3 totals 16 residues.

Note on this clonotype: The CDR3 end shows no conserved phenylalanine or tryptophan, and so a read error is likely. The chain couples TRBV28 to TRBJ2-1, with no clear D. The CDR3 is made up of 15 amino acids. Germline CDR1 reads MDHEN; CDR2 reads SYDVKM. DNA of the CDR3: TGTGCCGGCAGTTTATTGGCTAACTCCTACAATGAGCAGTTCTTA. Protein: CAGSLLANSYNEQFL.

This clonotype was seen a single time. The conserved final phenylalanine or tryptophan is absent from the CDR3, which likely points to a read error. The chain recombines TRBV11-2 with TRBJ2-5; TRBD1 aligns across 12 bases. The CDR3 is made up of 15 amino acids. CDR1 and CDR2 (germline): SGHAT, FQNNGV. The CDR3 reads CVSSSTGTGGGTQYL. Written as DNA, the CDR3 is TGTGTCAGTAGCTCGACAGGGACAGGGGGCGGGACCCAGTACTTA.

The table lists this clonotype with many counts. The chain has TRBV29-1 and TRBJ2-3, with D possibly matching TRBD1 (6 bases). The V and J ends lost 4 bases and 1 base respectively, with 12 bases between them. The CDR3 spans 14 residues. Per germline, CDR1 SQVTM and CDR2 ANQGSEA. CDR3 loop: CSVGAGAGTDTQYF. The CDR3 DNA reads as TGCAGCGTTGGGGCAGGGGCGGGCACAGATACGCAGTATTTT.

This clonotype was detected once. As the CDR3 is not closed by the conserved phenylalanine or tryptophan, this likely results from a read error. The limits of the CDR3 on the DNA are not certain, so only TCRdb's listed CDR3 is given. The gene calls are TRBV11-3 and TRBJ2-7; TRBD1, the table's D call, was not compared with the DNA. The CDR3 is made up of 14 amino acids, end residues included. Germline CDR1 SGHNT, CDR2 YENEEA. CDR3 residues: CAGSLDTGTYEHYS.

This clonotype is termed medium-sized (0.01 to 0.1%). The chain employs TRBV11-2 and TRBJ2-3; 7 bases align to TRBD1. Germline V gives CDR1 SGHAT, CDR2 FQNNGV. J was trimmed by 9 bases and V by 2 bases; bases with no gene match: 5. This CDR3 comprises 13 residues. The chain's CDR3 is CASSLTGDGTQYF. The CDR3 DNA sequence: TGTGCCAGCAGCTTAACAGGGGATGGAACGCAGTATTTT. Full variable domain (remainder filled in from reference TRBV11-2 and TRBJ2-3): EAGVAQSPRYKIIEKRQSVAFWCNPISGHATLYWYQQILGQGPKLLIQFQNNGVVDDSQLPKDRFSAERLKGVDSTLKIQPAKLEDSAVYLCASSLTGDGTQYFGPGTRLTVL.

In DNA, the CDR3 is TGTGCCAGCAGCAGACCGGGGGCCTCTGAAGCTTTCTTT. It encodes CASSRPGASEAFF. This chain uses TRBV6-1 with TRBJ1-1, with D possibly matching TRBD1 (6 bases). Trimming removed 6 bases at V and 6 bases at J, with 14 bases between. The CDR3 loop spans 13 amino acids. CDR1 and CDR2 from the germline V gene are MNHNS and SASEGT.

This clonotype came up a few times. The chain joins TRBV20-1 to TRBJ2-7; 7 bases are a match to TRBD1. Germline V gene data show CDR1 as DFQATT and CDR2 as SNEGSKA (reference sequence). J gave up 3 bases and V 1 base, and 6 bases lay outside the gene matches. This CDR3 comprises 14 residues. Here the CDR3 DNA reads TGCAGTGCTAGAGGAGGGACAGCTGGCTACGAGCAGTACTTC. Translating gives CSARGGTAGYEQYF.

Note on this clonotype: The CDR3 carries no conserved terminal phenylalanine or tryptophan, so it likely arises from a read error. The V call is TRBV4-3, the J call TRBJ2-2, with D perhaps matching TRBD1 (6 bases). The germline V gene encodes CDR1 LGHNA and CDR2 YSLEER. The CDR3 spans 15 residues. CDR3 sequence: CASRMVTGPTGELFY. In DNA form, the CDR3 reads TGTGCCAGCAGGATGGTGACAGGCCCCACCGGGGAGCTGTTTTAT.

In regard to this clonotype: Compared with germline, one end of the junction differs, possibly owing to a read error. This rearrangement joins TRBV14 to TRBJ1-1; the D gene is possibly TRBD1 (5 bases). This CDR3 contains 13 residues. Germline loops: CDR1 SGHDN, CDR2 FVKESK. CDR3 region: CASSWDGNTEAFF. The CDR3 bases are TGTGCCAGCAGCTGGGACGGGAACACTGAAGCCTTCTTT.

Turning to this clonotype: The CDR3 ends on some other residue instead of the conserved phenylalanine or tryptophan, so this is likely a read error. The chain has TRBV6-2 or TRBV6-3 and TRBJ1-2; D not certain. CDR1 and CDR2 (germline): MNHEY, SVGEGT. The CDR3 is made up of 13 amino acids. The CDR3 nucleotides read TGTGCCTGCAGTTACTCGGGGAATCCTGGCTACACCTCC. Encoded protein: CACSYSGNPGYTS.

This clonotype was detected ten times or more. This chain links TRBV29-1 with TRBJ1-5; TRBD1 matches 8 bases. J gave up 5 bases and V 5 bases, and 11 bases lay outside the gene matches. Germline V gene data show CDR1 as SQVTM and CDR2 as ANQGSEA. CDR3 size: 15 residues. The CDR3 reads CSVSGVGTGHQPQHF. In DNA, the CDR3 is TGCAGCGTTTCCGGGGTCGGGACAGGACATCAGCCCCAGCATTTT.

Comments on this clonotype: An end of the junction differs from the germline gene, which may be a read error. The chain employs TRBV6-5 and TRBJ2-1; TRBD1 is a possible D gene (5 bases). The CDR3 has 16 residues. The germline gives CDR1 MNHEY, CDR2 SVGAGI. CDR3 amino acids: CVSSPPSGAPYNEQFF. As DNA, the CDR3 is TGCGTCAGCAGTCCGCCATCTGGGGCCCCCTACAATGAGCAGTTCTTC.

The DNA for the CDR3 is TGTGCCATCAGTTATAGCGGGGGCACCACAGATACGCAGTATTTT. Translated: CAISYSGGTTDTQYF. The chain couples TRBV10-3 to TRBJ2-3; 9 bases agree with TRBD2. The V segment lost 5 bases and the J segment 2 bases; nucleotides outside the gene matches: 5. Germline V gene sequence: CDR1 ENHRY, CDR2 SYGVKD. This CDR3 is built from 15 residues.

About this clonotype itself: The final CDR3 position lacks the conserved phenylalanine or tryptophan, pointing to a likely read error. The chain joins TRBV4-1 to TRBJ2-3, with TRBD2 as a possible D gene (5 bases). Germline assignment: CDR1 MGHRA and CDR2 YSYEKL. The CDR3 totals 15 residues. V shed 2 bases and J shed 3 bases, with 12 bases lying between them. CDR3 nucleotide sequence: TGCGCCAGCAGCCAAAGAGGACTCAGGACAGATACGCAGTATTCT. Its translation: CASSQRGLRTDTQYS.

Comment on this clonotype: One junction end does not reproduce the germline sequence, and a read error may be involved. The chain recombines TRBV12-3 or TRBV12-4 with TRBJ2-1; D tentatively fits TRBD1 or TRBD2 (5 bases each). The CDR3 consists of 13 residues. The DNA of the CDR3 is TGTGCCAACAGTAACCGGGACCGCCCGGTGCAGTTCTTC. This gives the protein CANSNRDRPVQFF.